The 21 T cell receptor beta chains below come from one sample, sequenced in a study of shared clonotypes between healthy human individuals. Using immunoSEQ multiplex PCR, the repertoire was profiled, and TCRdb retains in-frame clones only, with some absent. Counted here are about 960,000 clones, about three quarters occurring once; the ten biggest clones make up about 1.5%. Sequenced: memory CD4+ T cells sorted from blood. Indicated subset: CD45RA-negative fraction. These receptors were taken from a man between 18 and 35 years old in good health.

The chain couples TRBV10-3 to TRBJ1-2; 8 bases fit TRBD1. Looked up from germline, CDR1 is ENHRY and CDR2 is SYGVKD. CDR3 size: 16 residues. Trimming at V came to 5 bases and at J to 0 bases, leaving 8 bases not matched to a gene. The CDR3 sequence is CAISRDPTGANYGYTF. The CDR3 DNA reads TGTGCCATCAGTAGGGATCCGACAGGGGCTAACTATGGCTACACCTTC.

Details on this clone: This could be a read error, since a much larger clone is one nucleotide away. The chain uses TRBV2 and TRBJ2-3; 10 bases fit TRBD2. The germline V gene has CDR1 SNHLY and CDR2 FYNNEI. The trim removed 4 bases at V and 2 bases at J, leaving 3 bases unmatched. The CDR3 runs to 15 residues. DNA of the CDR3: TGTGCCAGCAGTGTAAGCGGGGGGGCCACAGATACGCAGTATTTT. Translated: CASSVSGGATDTQYF. The full variable domain, in which reference TRBV2 and TRBJ2-3 provide the parts outside the CDR3, is EPEVTQTPSHQVTQMGQEVILRCVPISNHLYFYWYRQILGQKVEFLVSFYNNEISEKSEIFDDQFSVERPDGSNFTLKIRSTKLEDSAMYFCASSVSGGATDTQYFGPGTRLTVL.

The J gene is TRBJ2-3, the V gene TRBV7-6; 13 positions match TRBD2. This CDR3 has 17 amino acids. The germline V gene has CDR1 SGHVS and CDR2 FNYEAQ. The trim removed 5 bases at V and 3 bases at J, leaving 8 bases unmatched. The CDR3 sequence is CASSGETSGRRTDTQYF. The CDR3 bases are TGTGCCAGCAGCGGAGAGACTAGCGGGAGGCGGACAGATACGCAGTATTTT.

This clone came up a few times. The chain employs TRBV6-6 and TRBJ1-6; no definite D call. The CDR3 is 13 residues long. The germline CDR1 and CDR2 sequences are MNHNY and SVGAGI (reference sequence). In DNA, the CDR3 is TGTGCTACCCGGGCACGGGCAAATTCACCCCTCCACTTT. It yields the protein CATRARANSPLHF.

V and J are TRBV18 and TRBJ2-1; D is possibly TRBD1 or TRBD2 (5 bases each). The V end was cut by 5 bases, the J end by 5 bases, with 10 bases between. Germline values: CDR1 KGHSH, CDR2 LQKENI. CDR3 size: 13 residues. DNA for the CDR3: TGTGCCAGCTCATATGGGACCGACAATGAGCAGTTCTTC. Its translation is CASSYGTDNEQFF.

The CDR3 is CASAEDRGTDGGTEAFF. The CDR3 DNA sequence: TGCGCCAGCGCAGAAGACAGGGGAACTGATGGCGGCACTGAAGCTTTCTTT. The gene calls are TRBV10-1 and TRBJ1-1, with 8 nucleotides matching TRBD1. The CDR3 consists of 17 residues. Looked up from germline, CDR1 is WNHNN and CDR2 is SYGVQD (reference sequence). The ends lost 8 bases at V and 4 bases at J; junction bases unmatched: 18.

The gene calls are TRBV11-3 and TRBJ2-3, with a tentative D call TRBD1 (6 bases). Germline CDR1 reads SGHNT; CDR2 reads YENEEA. Trimming cost V 2 bases and J 3 bases, with 9 bases left between them. The CDR3 extends over 14 amino acids. CDR3 in amino acids: CASSLFQGTDTQYF. CDR3 DNA sequence: TGTGCCAGCAGCTTATTTCAGGGGACAGATACGCAGTATTTT.

V gene TRBV27 combines with J gene TRBJ2-7; D is unresolved. Per germline, CDR1 MNHEY and CDR2 SMNVEV (reference sequence). V shed 5 bases and J shed 8 bases, with 25 bases lying between them. The CDR3 runs 16 residues. The CDR3 coding sequence is TGTGCCAGCAGTCCCCTCCAGGCAGGAATTGCGAGTAAGCAGTACTTC. Amino acids: CASSPLQAGIASKQYF.

The chain employs TRBV7-2 and TRBJ2-1; either TRBD1 or TRBD2 may supply D (5 bases each). The CDR3 has 15 residues. V lost 5 bases, J lost 2 bases, and 13 bases lay in between. Germline V lookup: CDR1 SGHTA, CDR2 FQGNSA. This CDR3 reads CASSIGDRTYNEQFF. The CDR3 region has the DNA TGTGCCAGCAGCATCGGGGACCGGACCTACAATGAGCAGTTCTTC.

The chain has TRBV18 and TRBJ2-3; 7 positions agree with TRBD1. Germline V CDR1 and CDR2: KGHSH, LQKENI. The CDR3 is 16 residues long. Trimming cost V 5 bases and J 2 bases; bases outside gene matches: 10. The CDR3 protein is CASSSQGVSHTDTQYF. The CDR3 DNA follows: TGTGCCAGCTCATCGCAGGGGGTCTCCCACACAGATACGCAGTATTTT.

The chain carries TRBV7-8 and TRBJ1-1; no clear D gene. Trimming pared 5 bases from V and 0 bases from J, leaving 10 bases between. Germline-derived CDR1 and CDR2 are SGHVS and FQNEAQ. CDR3 length equals 14 residues. The CDR3 loop is CASSIKGMNTEAFF. The CDR3 DNA reads TGTGCCAGCAGCATAAAGGGCATGAACACTGAAGCTTTCTTT.

V usage is TRBV19 and J usage is TRBJ1-1, with D unresolved. CDR1 and CDR2 from the germline V gene are LNHDA and SQIVND (reference sequence). CDR3 size: 14 residues. V was clipped by 6 bases and J by 4 bases, with 15 bases between them. CDR3 amino acids: CASRTLELGTEAFF. CDR3 sequence (DNA): TGTGCCAGTAGAACCTTGGAGTTGGGCACTGAAGCTTTCTTT.

V and J are TRBV2 and TRBJ2-4, with D possibly being TRBD1 or TRBD2 (5 bases each). The germline CDR1 and CDR2 sequences are SNHLY and FYNNEI. V shed 3 bases and J shed 8 bases, with 17 bases lying between them. The CDR3 loop spans 15 amino acids. CDR3: CASSESGTPGDIQYF. The CDR3 nucleotides are TGTGCCAGCAGTGAGTCGGGGACCCCCGGGGACATTCAGTACTTC.

The V and J genes are TRBV6-5 and TRBJ2-7, with D maybe TRBD1 (5 bases). The ends were cut back, 2 bases at V and 6 bases at J, with 14 bases in the middle. The CDR3 is 14 amino acids. CDR1 is MNHEY and CDR2 is SVGAGI in the germline V gene. CDR3 DNA: TGTGCCAGCAGTTACAGCGTCAGGGTAGTCGAGCAGTACTTC. Amino acid sequence: CASSYSVRVVEQYF.

As concerns this clone: This may arise from a read error, as a much more abundant clone is one base away. The V call is TRBV11-2, the J call TRBJ2-1; no reliable D call. Looked up from germline, CDR1 is SGHAT and CDR2 is FQNNGV. The CDR3 is 12 residues long. The V end lost 2 bases, the J end lost 5 bases, and 4 bases lay between the germline ends. In nucleotides, the CDR3 is TGTGCCAGCAGCTTATTAGACAATGAGCAGTTCTTC. Translated: CASSLLDNEQFF.

The rearrangement uses TRBV2 and TRBJ1-2; D is ambiguous. Germline V gene lookup returns CDR1 SNHLY and CDR2 FYNNEI. The ends were cut back, 3 bases at V and 1 base at J, with 9 bases in the middle. This CDR3 has 14 residues. DNA of the CDR3: TGTGCCAGCAGTGATTTCTCAGTTAACTATGGCTACACCTTC. It codes for CASSDFSVNYGYTF.

The rearrangement uses TRBV7-6 and TRBJ2-3, with 9 bases identical to TRBD2. The CDR3 is 16 residues long. V lost 1 base to trimming and J lost 0 bases; unmatched junction nucleotides: 2. CDR1 and CDR2 from the germline V gene are SGHVS and FNYEAQ. In DNA, the CDR3 is TGTGCCAGCAGCTTAGGAAGCGGGGGGAGCACAGATACGCAGTATTTT. Encoded protein: CASSLGSGGSTDTQYF.

The chain links TRBV28 to TRBJ1-6; perhaps TRBD1 as D (5 bases). Trimming took 6 bases from V and 5 from J, leaving 8 bases between them. This CDR3 spans 13 amino acids. The germline CDR1 and CDR2 sequences are MDHEN and SYDVKM. The CDR3 DNA reads as TGTGCCAGCAGGGGGCCCCATAATTCACCCCTCCACTTT. Its protein is CASRGPHNSPLHF.

This clone appeared a single time. This sequence joins TRBV13 and TRBJ2-7; D possibly corresponds to TRBD1 (6 bases). Per germline, CDR1 PRHDT and CDR2 FYEKMQ (reference sequence). The CDR3 sequence is 13 residues long. Trimming pared 3 bases from V and 5 bases from J, leaving 11 bases between. CDR3: CASSLNRVNEQYF. In nucleotides, the CDR3 is TGTGCCAGCAGCTTGAACAGGGTGAACGAGCAGTACTTC. Complete variable domain (other parts from reference TRBV13 and TRBJ2-7): AAGVIQSPRHLIKEKRETATLKCYPIPRHDTVYWYQQGPGQDPQFLISFYEKMQSDKGSIPDRFSAQQFSDYHSELNMSSLELGDSALYFCASSLNRVNEQYFGPGTRLTVT.

The rearrangement uses TRBV25-1 and TRBJ2-3; no firm D call. V lost 6 bases and J lost 4, with 8 bases in between. The CDR3 spans 12 residues. Looked up from germline, CDR1 is MGHDK and CDR2 is SYGVNS. The CDR3 DNA sequence: TGTGCCAGCAGAGCCCAGGCAGATACGCAGTATTTT. It encodes CASRAQADTQYF.

V is TRBV7-6 and J is TRBJ1-4, with a tentative D call TRBD1 (5 bases). The germline V and J ends were trimmed by 3 bases and 5 bases, with 7 bases remaining between them. CDR1 and CDR2 (germline): SGHVS, FNYEAQ. The CDR3 sequence is 13 residues long. CDR3 coding DNA: TGTGCCAGCAGCTTGGGACCGAATGAAAAACTGTTTTTT. It codes for CASSLGPNEKLFF.